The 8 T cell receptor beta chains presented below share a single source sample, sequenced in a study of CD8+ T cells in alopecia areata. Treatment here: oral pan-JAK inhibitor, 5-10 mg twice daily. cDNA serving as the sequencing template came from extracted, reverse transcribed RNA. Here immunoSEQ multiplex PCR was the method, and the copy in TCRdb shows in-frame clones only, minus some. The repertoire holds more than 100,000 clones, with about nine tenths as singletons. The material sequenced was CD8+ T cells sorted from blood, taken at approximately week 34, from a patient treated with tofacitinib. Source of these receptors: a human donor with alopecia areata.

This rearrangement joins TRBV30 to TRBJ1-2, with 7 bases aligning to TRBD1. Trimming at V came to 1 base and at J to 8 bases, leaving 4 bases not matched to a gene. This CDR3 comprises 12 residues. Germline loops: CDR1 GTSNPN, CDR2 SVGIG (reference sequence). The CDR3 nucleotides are TGTGCCTGGAGTGGAACAGGGGACGGCTACACCTTC. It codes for CAWSGTGDGYTF.

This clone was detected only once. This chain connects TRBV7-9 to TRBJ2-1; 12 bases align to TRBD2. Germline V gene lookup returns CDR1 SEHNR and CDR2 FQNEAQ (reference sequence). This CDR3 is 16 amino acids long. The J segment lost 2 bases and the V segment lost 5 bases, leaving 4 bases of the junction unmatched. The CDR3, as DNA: TGTGCCAGCAGCGTACTAGCGGGGGGCCCCTACAATGAGCAGTTCTTC. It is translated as CASSVLAGGPYNEQFF.

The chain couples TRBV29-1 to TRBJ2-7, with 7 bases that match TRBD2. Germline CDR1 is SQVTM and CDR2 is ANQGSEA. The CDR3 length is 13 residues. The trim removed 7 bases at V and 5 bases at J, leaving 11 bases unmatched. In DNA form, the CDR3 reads TGCAGCGCCCTAGGACTAGTTCGAGACGAGCAGTACTTC. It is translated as CSALGLVRDEQYF.

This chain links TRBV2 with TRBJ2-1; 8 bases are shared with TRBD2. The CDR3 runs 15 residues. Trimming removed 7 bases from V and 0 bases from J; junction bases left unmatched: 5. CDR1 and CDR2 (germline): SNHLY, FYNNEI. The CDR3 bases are TGTGCCAGCAACTTAGCGGGAAGCTCCTACAATGAGCAGTTCTTC. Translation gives CASNLAGSSYNEQFF.

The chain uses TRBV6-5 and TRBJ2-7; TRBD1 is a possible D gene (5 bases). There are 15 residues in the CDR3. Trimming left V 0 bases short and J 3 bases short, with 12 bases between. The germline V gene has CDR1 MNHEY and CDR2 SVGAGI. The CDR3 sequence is CASSYSAFTGYEQYF. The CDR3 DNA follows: TGTGCCAGCAGTTACTCTGCTTTCACAGGCTACGAGCAGTACTTC.

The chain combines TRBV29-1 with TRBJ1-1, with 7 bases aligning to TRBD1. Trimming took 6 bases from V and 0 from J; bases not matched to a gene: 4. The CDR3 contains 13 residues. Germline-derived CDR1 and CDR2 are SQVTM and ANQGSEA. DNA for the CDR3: TGCAGCGTCCACAGGGGATTGAACACTGAAGCTTTCTTT. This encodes CSVHRGLNTEAFF.

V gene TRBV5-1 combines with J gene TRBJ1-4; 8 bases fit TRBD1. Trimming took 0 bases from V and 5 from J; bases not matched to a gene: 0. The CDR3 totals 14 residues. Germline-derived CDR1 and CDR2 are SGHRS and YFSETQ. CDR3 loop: CASSLGTGNEKLFF. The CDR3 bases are TGCGCCAGCAGCTTGGGGACAGGGAATGAAAAACTGTTTTTT.

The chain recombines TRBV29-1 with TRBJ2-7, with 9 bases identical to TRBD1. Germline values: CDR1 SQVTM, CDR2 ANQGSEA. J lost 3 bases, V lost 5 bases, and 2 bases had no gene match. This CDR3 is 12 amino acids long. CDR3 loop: CSVMGQGYEQYF. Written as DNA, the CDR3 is TGCAGCGTTATGGGACAGGGCTACGAGCAGTACTTC.